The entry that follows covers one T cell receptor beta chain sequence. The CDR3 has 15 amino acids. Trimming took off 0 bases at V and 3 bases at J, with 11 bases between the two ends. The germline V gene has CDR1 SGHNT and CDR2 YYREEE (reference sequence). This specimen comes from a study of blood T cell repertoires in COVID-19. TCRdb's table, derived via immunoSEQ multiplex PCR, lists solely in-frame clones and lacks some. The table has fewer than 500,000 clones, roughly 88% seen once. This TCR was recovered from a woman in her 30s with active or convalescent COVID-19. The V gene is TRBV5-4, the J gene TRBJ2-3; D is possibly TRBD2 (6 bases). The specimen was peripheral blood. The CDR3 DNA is TGTGCCAGCAGCTTGGAATCGGAGGGGACAGATACGCAGTATTTT. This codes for CASSLESEGTDTQYF.